This T cell receptor beta chain derives from a study of T cells after yellow fever vaccination. Making TCR cDNA involved 5'RACE template switching, which added UMIs and a universal primer site. TCRdb reprocessed the 5' RACE reads via MiXCR and lists one record per CDR3 protein. This sample has just over 300,000 distinct CDR3 sequences, with 3.6% found just once. Study observations and caveats: Most primary-vaccination clones reappeared after the booster (about 97% CD4, roughly 88% CD8).

This CDR3 is built from 19 residues. V lost 1 base, J lost 2 bases, and 11 bases stayed unmatched. CDR1 and CDR2 from the germline V gene are SGHRS and YFSETQ. This clonotype was detected ten times or more. Its antigen is not known. The sequence derives from a man aged 18 to 30 who received the YFV17D yellow fever vaccine. The chain is built from TRBV5-1 and TRBJ2-2; 10 positions agree with TRBD2. Material: PBMCs, obtained on the day of the yellow fever booster vaccination. As DNA, the CDR3 is TGCGCCAGCAGCTTGTCCTCCCTAGCGGGGGCCGTAAACACCGGGGAGCTGTTTTTT. Protein sequence: CASSLSSLAGAVNTGELFF.